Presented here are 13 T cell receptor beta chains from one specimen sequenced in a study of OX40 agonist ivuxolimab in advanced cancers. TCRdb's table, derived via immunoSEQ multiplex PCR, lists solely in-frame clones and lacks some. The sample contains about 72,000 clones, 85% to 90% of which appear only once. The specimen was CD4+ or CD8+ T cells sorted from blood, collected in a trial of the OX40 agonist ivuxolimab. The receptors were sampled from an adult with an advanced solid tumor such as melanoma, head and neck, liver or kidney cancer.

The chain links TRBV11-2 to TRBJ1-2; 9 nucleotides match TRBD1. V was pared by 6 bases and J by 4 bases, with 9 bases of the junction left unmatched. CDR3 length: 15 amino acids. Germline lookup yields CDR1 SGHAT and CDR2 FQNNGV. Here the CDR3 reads CASRHTGGPSYGYTF. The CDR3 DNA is TGTGCCAGCAGACACACAGGGGGCCCCTCCTATGGCTACACCTTC.

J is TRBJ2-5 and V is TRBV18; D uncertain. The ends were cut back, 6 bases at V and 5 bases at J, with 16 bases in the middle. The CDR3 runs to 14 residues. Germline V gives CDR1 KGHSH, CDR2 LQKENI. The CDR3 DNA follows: TGTGCCAGCTCTCCTCATCTAGAGGTCGAGACCCAGTACTTC. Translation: CASSPHLEVETQYF.

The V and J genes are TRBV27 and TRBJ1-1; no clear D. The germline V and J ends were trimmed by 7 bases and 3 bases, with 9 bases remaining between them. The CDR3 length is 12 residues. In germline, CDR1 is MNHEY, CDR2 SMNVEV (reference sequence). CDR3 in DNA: TGTGCCAGCAAATCAGACTACACTGAAGCTTTCTTT. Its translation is CASKSDYTEAFF.

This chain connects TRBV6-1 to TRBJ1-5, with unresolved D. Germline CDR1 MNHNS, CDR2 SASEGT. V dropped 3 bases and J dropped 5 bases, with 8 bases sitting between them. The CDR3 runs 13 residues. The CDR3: CASSDQLDQPQHF. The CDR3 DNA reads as TGTGCCAGCAGTGATCAACTTGATCAGCCCCAGCATTTT.

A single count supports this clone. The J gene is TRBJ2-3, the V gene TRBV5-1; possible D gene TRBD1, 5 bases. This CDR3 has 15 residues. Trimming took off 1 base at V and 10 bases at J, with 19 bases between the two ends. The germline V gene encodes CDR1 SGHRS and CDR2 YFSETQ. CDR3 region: CASSLSYSPEQAQYF. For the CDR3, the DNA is TGCGCCAGCAGCTTGTCGTACAGTCCAGAACAGGCGCAGTATTTT.

The CDR3 is CASSPKTGRSYNEQFF. In nucleotides, the CDR3 is TGTGCCAGCAGCCCGAAGACAGGCCGATCCTACAATGAGCAGTTCTTC. The J gene is TRBJ2-1, the V gene TRBV28, with D possibly TRBD1 on 6 matching bases. CDR3 length: 16 amino acids. The germline V gene has CDR1 MDHEN and CDR2 SYDVKM. Deletions cut 6 bases from V and 1 base from J, with 16 bases between. Together with reference TRBV28 and TRBJ2-1, the CDR3 gives the full variable domain: DVKVTQSSRYLVKRTGEKVFLECVQDMDHENMFWYRQDPGLGLRLIYFSYDVKMKEKGDIPEGYSVSREKKERFSLILESASTNQTSMYLCASSPKTGRSYNEQFFGPGTRLTVL.

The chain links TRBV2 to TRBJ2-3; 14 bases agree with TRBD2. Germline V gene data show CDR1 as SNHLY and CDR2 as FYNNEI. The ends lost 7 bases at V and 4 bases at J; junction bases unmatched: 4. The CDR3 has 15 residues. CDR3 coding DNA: TGTGCCAGCAAGAGGACTAGCGGGAGGTCAGATACGCAGTATTTT. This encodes CASKRTSGRSDTQYF.

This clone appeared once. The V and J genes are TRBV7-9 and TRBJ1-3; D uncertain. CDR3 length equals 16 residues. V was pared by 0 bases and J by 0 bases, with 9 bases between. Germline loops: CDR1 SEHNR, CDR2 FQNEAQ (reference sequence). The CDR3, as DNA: TGTGCCAGCAGCTTAGCAGGGATCCGCTCTGGAAACACCATATATTTT. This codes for CASSLAGIRSGNTIYF.

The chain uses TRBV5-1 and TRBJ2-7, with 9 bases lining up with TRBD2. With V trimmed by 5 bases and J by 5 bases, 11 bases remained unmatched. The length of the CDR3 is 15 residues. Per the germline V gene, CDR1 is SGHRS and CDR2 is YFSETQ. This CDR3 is CASSLIAGVANEQYF. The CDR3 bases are TGCGCCAGCAGTCTAATAGCGGGGGTTGCCAACGAGCAGTACTTC.

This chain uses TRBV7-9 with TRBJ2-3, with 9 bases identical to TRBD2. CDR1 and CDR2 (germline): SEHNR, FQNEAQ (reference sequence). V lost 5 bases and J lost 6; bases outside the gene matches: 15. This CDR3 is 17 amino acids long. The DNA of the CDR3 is TGTGCCAGCAGCACAGGGGTAATAGCGGGAGCGGGGGATACGCAGTATTTT. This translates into CASSTGVIAGAGDTQYF.

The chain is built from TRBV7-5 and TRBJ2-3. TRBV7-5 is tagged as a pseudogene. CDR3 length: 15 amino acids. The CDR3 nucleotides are TGTGCCAGAAGCTTAGCGGGGCGAAGCACAGATACGCAGTATTTT. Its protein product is CARSLAGRSTDTQYF.

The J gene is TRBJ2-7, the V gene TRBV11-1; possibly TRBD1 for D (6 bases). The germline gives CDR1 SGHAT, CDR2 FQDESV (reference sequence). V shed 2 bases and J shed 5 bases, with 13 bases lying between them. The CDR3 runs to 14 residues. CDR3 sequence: CASSLNGQRDEQYF. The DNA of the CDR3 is TGTGCCAGCAGCTTAAACGGACAGAGGGACGAGCAGTACTTC.

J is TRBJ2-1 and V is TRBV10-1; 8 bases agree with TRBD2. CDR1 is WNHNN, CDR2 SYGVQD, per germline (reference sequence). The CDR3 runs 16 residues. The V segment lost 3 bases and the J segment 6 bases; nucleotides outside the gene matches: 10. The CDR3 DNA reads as TGCGCCAGCAGTGACGAGGGGCTAGCGGGCCCCAATGAGCAGTTCTTC. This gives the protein CASSDEGLAGPNEQFF.